This T cell receptor (beta chain) was documented in a study of vaccination and CD4 T cells after COVID-19. Across the whole study: Cellular stimulation was performed using overlapping spike peptides derived from SARS-CoV-2, HCoV-NL63, HCoV-OC43 and HCoV-229E.

Concerning this clonotype itself: What it binds is not known.

The V end lost 10 bases, the J end lost 4 bases, and 17 bases lay between the germline ends. The CDR3 has 14 residues. Per the germline V gene, CDR1 is MNHNS and CDR2 is SASEGT. Treatment meaning: roughly 11-day PBMC culture with coronavirus spike peptide pools or control peptides (ViraFEST assay). Sequencing of the DNA from cultured CD4+ T cells was carried out with the Oncomine TCR Beta short-read assay. Genomic DNA was isolated from cultured CD4+ T cells. TCRdb reprocessed the PCR reads with MiXCR, giving one entry per CDR3 protein. Found here are under 20,000 distinct CDR3 sequences, more than 70% of them singletons; the top ten hold about 18%.

The genes are TRBV6-1 and TRBJ1-5; D is perhaps TRBD1 (5 bases). This TCR was recovered from a human donor who received a COVID-19 vaccine. This specimen consisted of CD4+ T cells from blood, cultured in vitro, obtained after SARS-CoV-2 vaccination. The CDR3 reads CATAMGPMNQPQHF. The CDR3 coding sequence is TGTGCCACCGCAATGGGACCGATGAATCAGCCCCAGCATTTT.